This record looks at one T cell receptor beta chain sequence and its context. This clonotype has just a few counts. Its antigen specificity is not known. Base qualities are missing; no much larger clone stands one base away. The data are from a study of T-cell reconstitution after alpha-beta-depleted transplantation in children listed by TCRdb under 2016. Some background on the complete study: T-cell immune reconstitution after TCRalphabeta/CD19-depleted allogeneic hematopoietic cell transplantation in children was quantitatively tracked in the study by means of TCR repertoire profiling.

Sequences SGHVS (CDR1) and FNYEAQ (CDR2) are obtained from the germline V gene. The CDR3 starts with the cysteine, ends with the phenylalanine, and has 13 residues. The kept DNA is CDR3 alone, 39 bases in frame from the first base. V sheds 3 bases and J sheds 5 bases, leaving 11 bases between their ends. The treatment or condition label, as the study defines it: allogeneic hematopoietic cell transplantation with graft depleted of TCRalphabeta T cells and CD19 B cells. TCRalphabeta/CD19-depleted allogeneic hematopoietic cell grafts were given to the transplant recipients, all of whom were children. Here is what the overall study found, with its caveats: The frequencies of hyperexpanded clones fell over the following months, and after one year, T-cell counts and TCRbeta diversity were mostly attributed to newly produced T cells. Apparently early alphabetaT-cell count recovery about two months after transplant reportedly relied on only several hundred rapidly expanded clones derived from non-depleted graft cells. In some patients, high TCRbeta diversity at day 60 was attributed to recipient T cells and intrathymic progenitors that had survived conditioning.

Library creation used PCR. The sample was run on an Illumina HiSeq 2500. To normalize quantification of the TCRbeta repertoire, the TCR libraries were built with molecular barcoding that relied on unique molecular identifiers. The raw public reads went through TCRdb reprocessing: fastp at Q25, MiXCR clone calling, in-frame beta chains kept. Each record represents a unique CDR3 protein, reported with the most common genes and DNA among its rows. This sample has about 300,000 distinct CDR3 sequences in its table, and around 7.3% of those were observed once. Approximately 9.6% of the sample is taken by the ten largest.

The sequence derives from a female patient aged 2 to 10 who had a stem cell transplant for Fanconi anemia, so the T cells may come from the graft donor. The chain links TRBV7-6 with TRBJ2-7; the D gene is unclear. Sample: peripheral blood, taken 360 days after TCRalphabeta/CD19-depleted stem cell transplant. The DNA is as follows: TGTGCCAGCAGCTTGCTTTACGGGCACGAGCAGTACTTC. It specifies CASSLLYGHEQYF.